This T cell receptor beta chain was retrieved from a study of CD8+ T cells in alopecia areata. The authors extracted RNA and reverse transcribed it into cDNA as the sequencing template. Produced via immunoSEQ multiplex PCR; TCRdb's table is partial and in-frame only. Seen here are 130,000 to 150,000 clones, less than 75% observed once, and the top ten hold 36%. General study findings and limits: Clonality was higher in lesional than normal scalp, especially in alopecia totalis/universalis.

Remarks on this clone: Its antigen is currently unknown.

Unmatched junction bases numbered 12, after V lost 5 bases and J lost 0 bases. CDR3 length: 18 amino acids. CDR1 and CDR2 (germline): GTSNPN, SVGIG (reference sequence). This chain joins TRBV30 and TRBJ2-2; 10 positions agree with TRBD2. Material for sequencing was CD8+ T cells sorted from blood. This TCR derives from a human donor in good health. CDR3 in DNA: TGTGCCTGGGGAACGGTACTAGCGGGAAGGACGAACACCGGGGAGCTGTTTTTT. It specifies CAWGTVLAGRTNTGELFF.